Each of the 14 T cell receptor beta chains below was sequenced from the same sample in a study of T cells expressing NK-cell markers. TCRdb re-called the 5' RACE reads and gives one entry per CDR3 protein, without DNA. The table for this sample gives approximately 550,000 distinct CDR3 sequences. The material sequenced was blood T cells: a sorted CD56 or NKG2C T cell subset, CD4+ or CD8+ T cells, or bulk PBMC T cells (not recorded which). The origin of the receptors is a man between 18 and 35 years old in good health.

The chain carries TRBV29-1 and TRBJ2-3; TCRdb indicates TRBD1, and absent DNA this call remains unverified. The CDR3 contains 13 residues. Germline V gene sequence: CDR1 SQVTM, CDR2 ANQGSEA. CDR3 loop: CSVMAGGTDTQYF.

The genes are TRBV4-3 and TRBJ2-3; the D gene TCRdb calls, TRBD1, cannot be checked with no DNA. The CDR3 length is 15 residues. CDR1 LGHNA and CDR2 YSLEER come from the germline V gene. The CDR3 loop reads CASSQGQGATDTQYF.

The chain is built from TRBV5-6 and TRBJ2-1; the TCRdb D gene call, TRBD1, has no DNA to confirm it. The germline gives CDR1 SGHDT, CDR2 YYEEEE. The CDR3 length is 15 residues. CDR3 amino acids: CASSLYDRGRNEQFF.

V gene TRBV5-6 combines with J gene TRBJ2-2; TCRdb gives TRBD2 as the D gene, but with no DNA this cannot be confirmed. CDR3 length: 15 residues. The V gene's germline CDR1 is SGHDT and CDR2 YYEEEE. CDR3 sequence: CASSPTSGYTGELFF.

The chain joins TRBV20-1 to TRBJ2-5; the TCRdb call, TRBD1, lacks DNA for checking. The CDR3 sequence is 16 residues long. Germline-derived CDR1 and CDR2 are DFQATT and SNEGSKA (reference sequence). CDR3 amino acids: CSASGAGRGFWETQYF.

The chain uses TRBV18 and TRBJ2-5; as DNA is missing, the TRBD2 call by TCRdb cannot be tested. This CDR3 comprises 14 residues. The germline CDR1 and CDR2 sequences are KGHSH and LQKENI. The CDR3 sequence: CASSPNSAEETQYF.

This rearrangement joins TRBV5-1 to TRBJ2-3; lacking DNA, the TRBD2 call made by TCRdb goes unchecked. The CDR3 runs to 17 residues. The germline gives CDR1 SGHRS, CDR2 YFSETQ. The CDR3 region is CASSLGGLPAPRDTQYF.

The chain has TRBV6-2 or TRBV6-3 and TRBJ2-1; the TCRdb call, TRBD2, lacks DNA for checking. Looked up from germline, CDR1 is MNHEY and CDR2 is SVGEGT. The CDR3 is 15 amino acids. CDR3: CATPKAQTPYNEQFF.

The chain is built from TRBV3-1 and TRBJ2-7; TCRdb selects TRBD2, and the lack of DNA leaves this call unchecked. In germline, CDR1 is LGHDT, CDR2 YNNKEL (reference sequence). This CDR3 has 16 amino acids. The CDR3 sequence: CASSPAGTSGRYEQYF.

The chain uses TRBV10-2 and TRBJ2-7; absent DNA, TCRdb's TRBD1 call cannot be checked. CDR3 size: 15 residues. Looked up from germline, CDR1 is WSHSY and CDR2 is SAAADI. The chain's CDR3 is CASSEGGARSYEQYF.

This CDR3 reads CASGTGAGYTF. The chain has TRBV27 and TRBJ1-2; checking the TCRdb D call of TRBD1 is not possible without DNA. The CDR3 spans 11 residues. Germline CDR1 MNHEY, CDR2 SMNVEV (reference sequence).

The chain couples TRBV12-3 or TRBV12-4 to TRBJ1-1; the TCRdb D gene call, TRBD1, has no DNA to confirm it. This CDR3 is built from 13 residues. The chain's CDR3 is CASSPTGLVRAFF.

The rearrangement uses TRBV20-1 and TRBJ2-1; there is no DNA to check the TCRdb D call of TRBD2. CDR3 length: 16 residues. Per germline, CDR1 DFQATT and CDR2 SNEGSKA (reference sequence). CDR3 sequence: CSARDFRGEDVDEQFF.

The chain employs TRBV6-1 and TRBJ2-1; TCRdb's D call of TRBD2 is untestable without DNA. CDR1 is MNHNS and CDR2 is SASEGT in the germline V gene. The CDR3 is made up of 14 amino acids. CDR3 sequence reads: CASSTSGILGEQFF.